Presented here are 5 T cell receptor beta chains from one specimen sequenced in a study of blood T cell repertoires in COVID-19. Measured with immunoSEQ multiplex PCR; TCRdb has only the in-frame clones, and not every one. The table records about 310,000 clones, about nine tenths of them present only once. Sequencing input: PBMCs or T cells enriched from blood (not recorded which). These receptors were taken from a young woman who had recovered from COVID-19.

The chain has TRBV30 and TRBJ1-1, with no clear D. V was pared by 0 bases and J by 10 bases, with 15 bases between. Per germline, CDR1 GTSNPN and CDR2 SVGIG (reference sequence). CDR3 length: 13 residues. The CDR3 region is CAWSVQWEGRAFF. Written as DNA, the CDR3 is TGTGCCTGGAGTGTACAGTGGGAGGGTCGAGCTTTCTTT.

This rearrangement joins TRBV7-9 to TRBJ2-2, with 7 bases lining up with TRBD1. The junction had 4 bases not matched to a gene; V was cut back by 1 base and J by 2 bases. The germline gives CDR1 SEHNR, CDR2 FQNEAQ (reference sequence). The CDR3 has 16 amino acids. CDR3 region: CASSLEGAPNTGELFF. CDR3 DNA: TGTGCCAGCAGCTTAGAGGGGGCTCCAAACACCGGGGAGCTGTTTTTT.

This chain joins TRBV7-2 and TRBJ1-2, with D possibly being TRBD1 (5 bases). Trimming removed 4 bases at V and 4 bases at J, with 22 bases between. The CDR3 totals 17 residues. CDR1 and CDR2 (germline): SGHTA, FQGNSA. The CDR3 reads CASSSQTDLTSLYGYTF. The CDR3 region has the DNA TGTGCCAGCAGCTCTCAGACAGATCTGACATCTCTCTATGGCTACACCTTC.

The chain couples TRBV6-6 to TRBJ2-1, with 10 bases identical to TRBD1. The CDR3 sequence is 14 residues long. The trim removed 5 bases at V and 5 bases at J, leaving 3 bases unmatched. From germline, CDR1 is MNHNY and CDR2 SVGAGI (reference sequence). CDR3 protein: CASSRDRGHNEQFF. CDR3 in DNA: TGTGCCAGCAGTCGGGACAGGGGACACAATGAGCAGTTCTTC.

The chain is built from TRBV28 and TRBJ1-2, with D unresolved. Germline V gene lookup returns CDR1 MDHEN and CDR2 SYDVKM. The CDR3 has 15 amino acids. V shed 6 bases and J shed 3 bases, with 17 bases lying between them. CDR3 DNA sequence: TGTGCCAGCAGCTCCGGCTATAAGACACACTATGGCTACACCTTC. This codes for CASSSGYKTHYGYTF.